This TCR beta chain was captured by sequencing in a study of persistence of HIV-infected CD4 T cells. Study-level information: CD4+ T cells responding to CMV or HIV-1 Gag were isolated. Blood samples, up to 180 mL, came from multiple time points, except two leukapheresis donors sampled once.

Regarding this clone: Its target is not known.

Trimming left V 4 bases short and J 6 bases short, with 9 bases between. Germline-derived CDR1 and CDR2 are SQVTM and ANQGSEA. The CDR3 sequence is 11 residues long. This was the immunoSEQ version 4 assay in survey mode. The repertoire was sequenced with immunoSEQ multiplex PCR; TCRdb's copy has only in-frame clones and lacks some. The profile shows roughly 60,000 clones, over 60% of them singletons. An overlapping HIV-1 Gag peptide pool stimulated these cells at 0.85 to 1 ug/peptide/mL. CD40L/CD69 double-negative CD45RO-high memory CD4+ T cells were collected. Donors had CD4+ T cell counts above 400 cells/uL and were CMV-seropositive.

V and J are TRBV29-1 and TRBJ1-2; a weak D match, TRBD1 (5 bases). This specimen consisted of CD4+ T cells sorted from PBMCs after roughly 18-hour stimulation, obtained from a patient who received antiretroviral therapy. The sequence derives from an adult man with HIV who was CMV-seropositive. CDR3 nucleotides: TGCAGCGTTGGGGGGGTCGATGGCTACACCTTC. This gives the protein CSVGGVDGYTF. The variable domain in full, completed from reference TRBV29-1 and TRBJ1-2, reads SAVISQKPSRDICQRGTSLTIQCQVDSQVTMMFWYRQQPGQSLTLIATANQGSEATYESGFVIDKFPISRPNLTFSTLTVSNMSPEDSSIYLCSVGGVDGYTFGSGTRLTVV.